Reported below is one TCR beta chain. The table came from immunoSEQ multiplex PCR; TCRdb's copy has only in-frame clones and leaves some out. The profile shows around 100,000 clones, 86% of them singletons. These data originate in a study of OX40 agonist ivuxolimab in advanced cancers. Study-level information: Intravenous ivuxolimab at 0.01 to 10 mg/kg was given to patients every 2 weeks.

The CDR3 has 13 residues. CDR1 and CDR2 (germline): SGHDT, YYEEEE. The V end lost 3 bases, the J end lost 5 bases, and 11 bases lay between the germline ends. Source: CD4+ or CD8+ T cells sorted from blood, taken in a trial of the OX40 agonist ivuxolimab. The rearrangement uses TRBV5-6 and TRBJ1-2; no definite D call. The sequence derives from an adult with an advanced solid tumor such as melanoma, head and neck, liver or kidney cancer. DNA for the CDR3: TGTGCCAGCAGCTCTAGACAAGGATATGGCTACACCTTC. The encoded protein is CASSSRQGYGYTF.